Sequencing of this TCR beta chain was carried out in a study of cytomegalovirus exposure and HLA in healthy donors. Study observations and caveats: Follow-up analysis later connected one missense variant in DCLRE1C with trimming of TCR beta V- and J-genes. Sequencing had likely introduced a cluster of highly shared sequence variants as an artifact.

13 Jbeta primers and 60 Vbeta primers were used for the PCR. Assay used: immunoSEQ multiplex PCR; TCRdb lists only in-frame clones, some missing. The data contain about 130,000 clones, roughly 78% of them singletons. This clone was detected only a few times. Antigen: not known. V was cut by 4 bases and J by 2 bases, with 8 bases left in between. The length of the CDR3 is 13 residues. The germline V gene encodes CDR1 MDHEN and CDR2 SYDVKM. This receptor was taken from a man aged 25-45 years in good health and CMV-seronegative. Sample: PBMCs. This rearrangement joins TRBV28 to TRBJ2-5; D might be TRBD1 (6 bases). The CDR3 DNA reads as TGTGCCAGCAGTTGGACAGTACAAGAGACCCAGTACTTC. Translation: CASSWTVQETQYF.